This entry concerns a single TCR beta chain. Antigen: not known. The sample originates from a study of Ad26.COV2.S vaccination and SARS-CoV-2 variants. Study context: Donor was in the COV1001 Ad26.COV2.S trial arm. Once, or twice with 56 days between doses, Ad26.COV2.S was given intramuscularly.

Study-wide results and limits: Placebo recipients had lower spike-specific TCR breadth than vaccine recipients. Vaccinees and placebo recipients showed similar non-spike TCR breadth.

TCRdb's table, derived via immunoSEQ multiplex PCR, lists solely in-frame clones and lacks some. The sample includes around 380,000 clones, less than 90% of them seen just once. Germline lookup yields CDR1 MNHEY and CDR2 SVGAGI. V was trimmed by 3 bases and J by 0 bases, leaving 11 bases between them. The CDR3 has 15 residues. The treatment: about 20 received Ad26.COV2.S at low or high dose, single or two shots; roughly five received placebo; per-sample allocation not given. Day 63 after the first injection of vaccine or placebo was the sampling time. The chain links TRBV6-5 to TRBJ1-1; D is unresolved. Source: peripheral blood, taken in a trial of Ad26.COV2.S vaccine versus placebo. This TCR derives from a person between 18 and 59 years old who received the Ad26.COV2.S COVID-19 vaccine or a placebo. The CDR3 sequence is CASSYSGWMNTEAFF. The CDR3 DNA is TGTGCCAGCAGTTATTCGGGTTGGATGAACACTGAAGCTTTCTTT.